Described below is a single T cell receptor (beta chain) sequence and its context. This CDR3 comprises 15 residues. With 7 bases removed from V and 2 bases from J, the gap between germline ends came to 18 bases. Germline V gene sequence: CDR1 SGHTA, CDR2 FQGNSA. This entry comes from a study of blood T cell repertoires in COVID-19. Across the whole study: Sources were T cells, B-cell-depleted T cells, or PBMCs; the material itself was cDNA or gDNA.

Profiling relied on immunoSEQ multiplex PCR, and the TCRdb table lists in-frame clones only, not all of them. This sample has about 92,000 clones; approximately 85% occur once, and the top ten carry around 12%. V usage is TRBV7-2 and J usage is TRBJ2-7; a weak D match, TRBD2 (5 bases). The sequence was obtained from a human donor in a cohort sampled during active COVID-19. The sequencing input was peripheral blood. DNA of the CDR3: TGTGCCAGCACTGGTGGTAGCGCCACGGCCTACGAGCAGTACTTC. Residues: CASTGGSATAYEQYF.